Each of the 22 T cell receptor beta chains below was sequenced from the same sample in a study of cytomegalovirus exposure and HLA in healthy donors. PCR primers comprised 60 Vbeta and 13 Jbeta primers. Generated by immunoSEQ multiplex PCR, the TCRdb table keeps only in-frame clones and is missing some. Here the sample spans around 99,000 clones, around 82% being singletons. Material: PBMCs. The receptors come from a man in his forties in good health and CMV-seronegative.

This clone has only a few counts. This chain uses TRBV29-1 with TRBJ2-1, with D maybe TRBD1 (6 bases). The germline CDR1 and CDR2 sequences are SQVTM and ANQGSEA. V lost 3 bases, J lost 5 bases, and 14 bases lay in between. The CDR3 length is 14 residues. This CDR3 is CSVDPRGSNNEQFF. As DNA, the CDR3 is TGCAGCGTTGATCCCAGGGGATCCAACAATGAGCAGTTCTTC.

The chain links TRBV29-1 to TRBJ1-4, with 7 bases that match TRBD1. Germline assignment: CDR1 SQVTM and CDR2 ANQGSEA. This CDR3 is built from 11 residues. With 3 bases clipped from V and 13 bases from J, the junction kept 5 bases outside the gene matches. The CDR3 coding sequence is TGCAGCGTTGACTCAGGGGGTGGACTGTTTTTT. It specifies CSVDSGGGLFF.

The V gene is TRBV25-1, the J gene TRBJ2-7; TRBD1 might be the D (6 bases). The CDR3 has 14 amino acids. V lost 4 bases and J 2 bases, leaving 12 bases between the germline ends. CDR1 MGHDK and CDR2 SYGVNS come from the germline V gene. CDR3 in amino acids: CASSAQGTTYEQYF. The CDR3 DNA sequence: TGTGCCAGCAGTGCCCAAGGGACAACCTACGAGCAGTACTTC.

The chain employs TRBV30 and TRBJ1-2, with D perhaps TRBD1 (5 bases). In germline, CDR1 is GTSNPN, CDR2 SVGIG (reference sequence). CDR3 length: 14 residues. Trimming shortened V by 2 bases and J by 7 bases, and 17 bases separated the two germline ends. The CDR3 reads CAWSTAGGSGGYTF. The CDR3 nucleotides are TGTGCCTGGAGTACGGCGGGGGGTTCAGGTGGCTACACCTTC.

The chain has TRBV5-1 and TRBJ1-3, with a weak D call TRBD1 (5 bases). The CDR3 consists of 15 residues. V lost 4 bases to trimming and J lost 0 bases, with 11 bases between them. Per the germline V gene, CDR1 is SGHRS and CDR2 is YFSETQ. In DNA, the CDR3 is TGCGCCAGCAGCCGACAGTCCGGCTCTGGAAACACCATATATTTT. Its protein product is CASSRQSGSGNTIYF.

The gene calls are TRBV19 and TRBJ2-2, with 8 bases aligning to TRBD1. The junction had 14 bases not matched to a gene; V was cut back by 5 bases and J by 6 bases. Germline CDR1 reads LNHDA; CDR2 reads SQIVND (reference sequence). The CDR3 covers 17 residues. The chain's CDR3 is CASSSRSGGGRAGELFF. DNA of the CDR3: TGTGCCAGTAGTTCCCGATCAGGGGGCGGAAGGGCCGGGGAGCTGTTTTTT.

Here the CDR3 reads CASSLAGQGGYYEQYF. The CDR3 nucleotides read TGTGCCAGCAGCTTAGCGGGACAGGGGGGATACTACGAGCAGTACTTC. The rearrangement uses TRBV7-8 and TRBJ2-7; 11 bases agree with TRBD1. CDR1 and CDR2 from the germline V gene are SGHVS and FQNEAQ. V lost 0 bases, J lost 3 bases, and 4 bases stayed unmatched. The CDR3 is 16 amino acids.

The V call is TRBV6-4, the J call TRBJ1-1; 9 bases map to TRBD1. Germline values: CDR1 MRHNA, CDR2 SNTAGT. The CDR3 totals 14 residues. The ends lost 6 bases at V and 4 bases at J; junction bases unmatched: 6. CDR3 DNA: TGTGCCAGCAGCATAGGACAGGGGTCCACTGAAGCTTTCTTT. Residues: CASSIGQGSTEAFF.

V is TRBV10-3 and J is TRBJ2-4; tentatively, D is TRBD2 (7 bases). The CDR3 extends over 16 amino acids. V was trimmed by 5 bases and J by 3 bases, leaving 17 bases between them. CDR1 and CDR2 (germline): ENHRY, SYGVKD. The CDR3: CAISSWTAGSKNIQYF. CDR3 nucleotide sequence: TGTGCCATCAGTTCATGGACAGCGGGGAGCAAAAACATTCAGTACTTC.

V usage is TRBV28 and J usage is TRBJ2-6; no clear D gene. Germline loops: CDR1 MDHEN, CDR2 SYDVKM. The CDR3 loop spans 14 amino acids. Trimming pared 7 bases from V and 1 base from J, leaving 8 bases between. DNA for the CDR3: TGTGCCAGCACCTCCTTATCTGGGGCCAACGTCCTGACTTTC. Translating gives CASTSLSGANVLTF.

This clone was detected a few times. The V call is TRBV6-1, the J call TRBJ1-6, with a tentative D call TRBD1 (6 bases). The V gene lost 6 bases and the J gene lost 5 bases, with 14 bases spanning the gap. This CDR3 has 15 residues. CDR1 MNHNS and CDR2 SASEGT come from the germline V gene. The CDR3 bases are TGTGCCAGCAGGGGTGGGACACTGGATAATTCACCCCTCCACTTT. This codes for CASRGGTLDNSPLHF.

The chain recombines TRBV19 with TRBJ2-5, with D maybe TRBD1 (5 bases). Near its end, the DNA agrees better with TRBJ2-7, so the J call may be wrong. CDR1 is LNHDA and CDR2 is SQIVND in the germline V gene (reference sequence). The CDR3 consists of 14 residues. CDR3 bases: TGTGCCAGTAGTATAGTTAGGGGATCCTACGAGCAGTACTTC. Amino acid sequence: CASSIVRGSYEQYF.

The rearrangement links TRBV2 to TRBJ2-1; D perhaps matches TRBD2 (7 bases). The V gene lost 7 bases and the J gene lost 6 bases, with 19 bases spanning the gap. The CDR3 is made up of 15 amino acids. Per germline, CDR1 SNHLY and CDR2 FYNNEI. The CDR3 here is CASNKEGGFFNEQFF. CDR3 nucleotide sequence: TGTGCCAGCAATAAGGAGGGGGGGTTCTTCAATGAGCAGTTCTTC.

In its sample, this clone was seen once. The CDR3 sequence: CASSLVSREVYGYTF. CDR3 nucleotide sequence: TGCGCCAGCAGCTTGGTTTCCAGGGAGGTGTATGGCTACACCTTC. This rearrangement joins TRBV5-1 to TRBJ1-2, with D perhaps matching TRBD1 (5 bases). V lost 0 bases and J 5 bases, leaving 14 bases between the germline ends. Looked up from germline, CDR1 is SGHRS and CDR2 is YFSETQ. This CDR3 contains 15 residues.

The chain links TRBV7-9 to TRBJ1-5; 8 nucleotides align to TRBD1. Trimming removed 5 bases from V and 5 bases from J; junction bases left unmatched: 5. This CDR3 has 14 amino acids. Germline CDR1 reads SEHNR; CDR2 reads FQNEAQ (reference sequence). CDR3 nucleotide sequence: TGTGCCAGCAGCGCTCAGACAGGGGATCAGCCCCAGCATTTT. Amino acids: CASSAQTGDQPQHF.

The chain recombines TRBV6-1 with TRBJ2-7; 7 bases are shared with TRBD1. Germline V gene data show CDR1 as MNHNS and CDR2 as SASEGT. The V segment lost 10 bases and the J segment 7 bases; nucleotides outside the gene matches: 16. This CDR3 contains 14 residues. The CDR3 here is CATVLGTESEEQYF. The DNA of the CDR3 is TGTGCCACCGTCCTAGGGACAGAGAGCGAGGAGCAGTACTTC.

The chain has TRBV2 and TRBJ1-5; D may be TRBD1 (6 bases). V gave up 4 bases and J gave up 2 bases, with 9 bases separating them. CDR3 size: 14 residues. Germline V gene sequence: CDR1 SNHLY, CDR2 FYNNEI. The CDR3 DNA follows: TGTGCCAGCAGTGTCAGGGGTGGCAATCAGCCCCAGCATTTT. Encoded protein: CASSVRGGNQPQHF.

The gene calls are TRBV4-2 and TRBJ2-2; 9 nucleotides match TRBD1. Per germline, CDR1 LGHNA and CDR2 YNFKEQ. The CDR3 has 16 residues. Losses at the gene ends were 0 bases for V and 2 bases for J; bases not matched to a gene: 1. The chain's CDR3 is CASSQETGGNTGELFF. In DNA form, the CDR3 reads TGTGCCAGCAGCCAAGAGACAGGGGGTAACACCGGGGAGCTGTTTTTT.

Turning to this clone: Compared with germline, one end of the junction differs, possibly owing to a read error. As DNA, the CDR3 is TGTGCCAGCAGTTACTCAGAAAGGGGGAACAGTGAAGCTTTCTTT. Translating gives CASSYSERGNSEAFF. V usage is TRBV6-5 and J usage is TRBJ1-1, with D maybe TRBD1 (6 bases). The CDR3 consists of 15 residues. From germline, CDR1 is MNHEY and CDR2 SVGAGI.

In its sample, this clone was seen a few times. The chain is built from TRBV15 and TRBJ2-3; 7 nucleotides line up with TRBD1. Germline values: CDR1 LNHNV, CDR2 YYDKDF (reference sequence). Trimming took 5 bases from V and 2 from J; bases not matched to a gene: 7. The CDR3 totals 15 residues. The CDR3 spells CATSLYRGSTDTQYF. The DNA of the CDR3 is TGTGCCACCAGCTTGTACAGGGGCTCCACAGATACGCAGTATTTT.

The chain is built from TRBV18 and TRBJ2-4, with D perhaps matching TRBD2 (5 bases). Trimming took 0 bases from V and 2 from J, leaving 11 bases between them. This CDR3 region has 16 residues. Per the germline V gene, CDR1 is KGHSH and CDR2 is LQKENI. CDR3: CASSPPSSISKNIQYF. CDR3 nucleotides: TGTGCCAGCTCACCACCGTCTAGCATATCCAAAAACATTCAGTACTTC.

The chain joins TRBV19 to TRBJ2-6; D may be TRBD1 (7 bases). The germline V and J ends were trimmed by 3 bases and 0 bases, with 15 bases remaining between them. The CDR3 spans 18 residues. Germline lookup yields CDR1 LNHDA and CDR2 SQIVND (reference sequence). In DNA form, the CDR3 reads TGTGCCAGTAGTATCCTGGCAGGGGGGAGCTCTGGGGCCAACGTCCTGACTTTC. As protein: CASSILAGGSSGANVLTF. The whole variable domain, remainder taken from reference TRBV19 and TRBJ2-6, is DGGITQSPKYLFRKEGQNVTLSCEQNLNHDAMYWYRQDPGQGLRLIYYSQIVNDFQKGDIAEGYSVSREKKESFPLTVTSAQKNPTAFYLCASSILAGGSSGANVLTFGAGSRLTVL.